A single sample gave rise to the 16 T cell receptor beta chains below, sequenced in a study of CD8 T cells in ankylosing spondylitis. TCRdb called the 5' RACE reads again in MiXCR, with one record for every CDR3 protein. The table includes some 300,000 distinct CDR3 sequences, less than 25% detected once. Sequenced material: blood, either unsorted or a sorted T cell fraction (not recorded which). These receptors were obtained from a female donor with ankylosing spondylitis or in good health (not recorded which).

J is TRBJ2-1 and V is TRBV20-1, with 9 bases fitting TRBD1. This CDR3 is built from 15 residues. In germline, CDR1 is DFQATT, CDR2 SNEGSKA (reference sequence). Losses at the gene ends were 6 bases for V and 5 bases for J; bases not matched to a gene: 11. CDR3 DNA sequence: TGCAGTGCACCGCCGGGACAGGGTTTCGACAATGAGCAGTTCTTC. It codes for CSAPPGQGFDNEQFF.

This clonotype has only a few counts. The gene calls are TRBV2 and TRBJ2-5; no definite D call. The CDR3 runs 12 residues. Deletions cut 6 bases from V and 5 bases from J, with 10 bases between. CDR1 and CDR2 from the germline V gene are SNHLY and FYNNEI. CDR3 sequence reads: CASRTQEETQYF. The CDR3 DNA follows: TGTGCCAGCAGAACTCAAGAGGAGACCCAGTACTTC.

The CDR3 reads CASSLRRIYEQYF. The CDR3 DNA is TGTGCCAGCAGTTTACGGCGGATTTACGAGCAGTACTTC. This chain uses TRBV12-3 or TRBV12-4 with TRBJ2-7; D unresolved. V was clipped by 2 bases and J by 4 bases, with 9 bases between them. The CDR3 spans 13 residues.

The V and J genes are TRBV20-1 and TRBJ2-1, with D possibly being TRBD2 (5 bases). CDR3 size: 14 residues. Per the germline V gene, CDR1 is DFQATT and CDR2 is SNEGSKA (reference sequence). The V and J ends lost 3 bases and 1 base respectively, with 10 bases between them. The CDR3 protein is CSASARRSYNEQFF. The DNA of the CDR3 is TGCAGTGCTAGCGCTCGGAGGTCCTACAATGAGCAGTTCTTC.

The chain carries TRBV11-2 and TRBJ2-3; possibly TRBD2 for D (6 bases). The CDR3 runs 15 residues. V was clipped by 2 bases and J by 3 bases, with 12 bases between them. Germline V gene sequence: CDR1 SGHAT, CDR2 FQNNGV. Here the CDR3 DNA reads TGTGCCAGCAGCTTAAGCGGGCTGGCGACAGATACGCAGTATTTT. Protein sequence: CASSLSGLATDTQYF. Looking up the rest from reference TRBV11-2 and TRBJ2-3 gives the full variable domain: EAGVAQSPRYKIIEKRQSVAFWCNPISGHATLYWYQQILGQGPKLLIQFQNNGVVDDSQLPKDRFSAERLKGVDSTLKIQPAKLEDSAVYLCASSLSGLATDTQYFGPGTRLTVL.

The CDR3 spells CATSRDVAGGGLAYEQYF. The CDR3 nucleotides are TGTGCCACCAGCAGAGACGTGGCGGGCGGGGGCTTGGCCTACGAGCAGTACTTC. The chain has TRBV15 and TRBJ2-7, with D perhaps matching TRBD2 (7 bases). The CDR3 has 18 residues. The germline gives CDR1 LNHNV, CDR2 YYDKDF (reference sequence). V lost 0 bases to trimming and J lost 2 bases, with 20 bases between them.

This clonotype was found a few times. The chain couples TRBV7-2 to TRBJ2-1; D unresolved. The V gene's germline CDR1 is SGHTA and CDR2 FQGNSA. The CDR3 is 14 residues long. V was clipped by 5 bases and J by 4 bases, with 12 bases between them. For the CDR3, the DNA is TGTGCCAGCAGCGCTAGTAGTATTTACAATGAGCAGTTCTTC. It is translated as CASSASSIYNEQFF.

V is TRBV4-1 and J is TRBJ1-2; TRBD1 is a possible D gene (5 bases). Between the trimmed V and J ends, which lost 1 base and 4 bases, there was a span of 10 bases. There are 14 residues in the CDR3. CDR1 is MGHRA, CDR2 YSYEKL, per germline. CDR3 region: CASSQVGGTYGYTF. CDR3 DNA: TGCGCCAGCAGCCAAGTTGGGGGAACCTATGGCTACACCTTC.

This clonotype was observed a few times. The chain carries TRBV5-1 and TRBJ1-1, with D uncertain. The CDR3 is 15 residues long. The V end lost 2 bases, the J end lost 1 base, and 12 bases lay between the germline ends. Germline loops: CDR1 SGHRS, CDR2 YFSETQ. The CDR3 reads CASSLVGGRNTEAFF. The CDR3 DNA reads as TGCGCCAGCAGCTTAGTTGGTGGACGGAACACTGAAGCTTTCTTT.

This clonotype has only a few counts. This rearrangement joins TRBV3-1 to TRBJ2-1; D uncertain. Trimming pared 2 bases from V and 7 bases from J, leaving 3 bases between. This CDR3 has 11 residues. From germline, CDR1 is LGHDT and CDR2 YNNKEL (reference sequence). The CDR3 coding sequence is TGTGCCAGCAGCCAAAAAAATGAGCAGTTCTTC. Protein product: CASSQKNEQFF.

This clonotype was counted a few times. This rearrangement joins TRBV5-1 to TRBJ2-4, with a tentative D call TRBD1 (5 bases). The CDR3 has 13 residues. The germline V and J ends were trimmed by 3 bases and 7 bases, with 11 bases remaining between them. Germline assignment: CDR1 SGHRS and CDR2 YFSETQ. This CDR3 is CASSSTAGNIQYF. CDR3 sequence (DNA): TGCGCCAGCAGCTCGACAGCCGGGAACATTCAGTACTTC. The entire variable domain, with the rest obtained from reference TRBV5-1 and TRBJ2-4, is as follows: KAGVTQTPRYLIKTRGQQVTLSCSPISGHRSVSWYQQTPGQGLQFLFEYFSETQRNKGNFPGRFSGRQFSNSRSEMNVSTLELGDSALYLCASSSTAGNIQYFGAGTRLSVL.

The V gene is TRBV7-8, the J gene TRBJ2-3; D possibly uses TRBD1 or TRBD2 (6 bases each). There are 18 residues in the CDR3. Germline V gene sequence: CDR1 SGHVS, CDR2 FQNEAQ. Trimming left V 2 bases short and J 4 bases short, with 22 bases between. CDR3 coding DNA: TGTGCCAGCAGCTTATCATCCGAGGGGGACGGGAGAGCAGATACGCAGTATTTT. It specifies CASSLSSEGDGRADTQYF.

The CDR3 DNA is TGTGCCAGCTCCCCAAGACAGGGTATCCGACCTTTAGCGGGAGAAGGAAATGAGCAGTTCTTC. Amino acid sequence: CASSPRQGIRPLAGEGNEQFF. The chain combines TRBV18 with TRBJ2-1; TRBD2 matches 9 bases. Germline CDR1 is KGHSH and CDR2 is LQKENI. This CDR3 region has 21 residues. V lost 6 bases and J lost 7; bases outside the gene matches: 28.

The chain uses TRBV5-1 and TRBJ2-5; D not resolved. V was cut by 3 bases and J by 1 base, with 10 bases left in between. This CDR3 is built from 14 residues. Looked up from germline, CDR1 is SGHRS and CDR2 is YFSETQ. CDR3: CASSSDGFQETQYF. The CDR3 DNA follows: TGCGCCAGCAGCTCGGACGGATTCCAAGAGACCCAGTACTTC.

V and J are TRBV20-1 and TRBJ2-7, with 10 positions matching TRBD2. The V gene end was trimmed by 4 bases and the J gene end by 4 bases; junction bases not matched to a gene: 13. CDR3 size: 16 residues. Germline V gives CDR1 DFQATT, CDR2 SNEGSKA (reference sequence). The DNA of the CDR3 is TGCAGTGCTATACCCGGGACTAGCGTTCTGGGGTACGAGCAGTACTTC. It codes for CSAIPGTSVLGYEQYF.

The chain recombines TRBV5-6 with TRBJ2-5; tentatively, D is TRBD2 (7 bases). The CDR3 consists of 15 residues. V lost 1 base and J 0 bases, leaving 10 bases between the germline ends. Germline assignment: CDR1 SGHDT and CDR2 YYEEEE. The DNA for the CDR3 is TGTGCCAGCAGCTTGAGGGGGACTAACCAAGAGACCCAGTACTTC. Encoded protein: CASSLRGTNQETQYF.